These 27 T cell receptor beta chains share one sample of origin, sequenced in a study of shared clonotypes between healthy human individuals. TCRdb keeps only in-frame clones here, not all; method: immunoSEQ multiplex PCR. The sample records about 2.4 million clones, roughly 93% being singletons. The sequencing input was naive CD4+ T cells from PBMCs. The subset here: CD45RA+ positively selected. These receptor sequences come from a man younger than 35 in good health. Some clones in this sample may be carry-over from other donors' samples.

The chain couples TRBV5-1 to TRBJ2-7; a weak D match, TRBD2 (6 bases). The CDR3 contains 16 residues. Germline CDR1 SGHRS, CDR2 YFSETQ. The V and J ends lost 4 bases and 0 bases respectively, with 17 bases between them. The CDR3 DNA reads TGCGCCAGCAGCCCCGCGGGACTCCTGAGCTCCTACGAGCAGTACTTC. Amino acid sequence: CASSPAGLLSSYEQYF.

The V call is TRBV5-1, the J call TRBJ2-1, with D tentatively TRBD2 (5 bases). There are 15 residues in the CDR3. Per germline, CDR1 SGHRS and CDR2 YFSETQ. Trimming removed 0 bases from V and 5 bases from J, with 12 bases in between. CDR3 in amino acids: CASSLGGLGDNEQFF. The CDR3 region has the DNA TGCGCCAGCAGCTTGGGAGGTCTCGGGGACAATGAGCAGTTCTTC.

The rearrangement joins TRBV30 to TRBJ2-7; D call uncertain. Looked up from germline, CDR1 is GTSNPN and CDR2 is SVGIG (reference sequence). With 2 bases removed from V and 2 bases from J, the gap between germline ends came to 13 bases. The CDR3 sequence is 14 residues long. The CDR3 DNA reads TGTGCCTGGAGTCCTCCCCTAAATCCCTACGAGCAGTACTTC. Translating it yields CAWSPPLNPYEQYF.

This clone appeared a single time. The chain uses TRBV5-1 and TRBJ2-7; tentatively, D is TRBD1 (5 bases). Germline CDR1 reads SGHRS; CDR2 reads YFSETQ. This CDR3 spans 14 amino acids. The ends were cut back, 0 bases at V and 6 bases at J, with 13 bases in the middle. CDR3 protein: CASSLGQTPPEQYF. The CDR3 DNA is TGCGCCAGCAGCTTGGGACAGACCCCTCCCGAGCAGTACTTC.

The chain combines TRBV11-2 with TRBJ1-4; tentative D call: TRBD1 (5 bases). The V end lost 6 bases, the J end lost 8 bases, and 13 bases lay between the germline ends. The germline CDR1 and CDR2 sequences are SGHAT and FQNNGV. The CDR3 extends over 13 amino acids. CDR3 sequence (DNA): TGTGCCAGCAGTAGAGGGACCTTCGAAAAACTGTTTTTT. Its translation: CASSRGTFEKLFF. The variable domain in full, with the rest retrieved from reference TRBV11-2 and TRBJ1-4, is EAGVAQSPRYKIIEKRQSVAFWCNPISGHATLYWYQQILGQGPKLLIQFQNNGVVDDSQLPKDRFSAERLKGVDSTLKIQPAKLEDSAVYLCASSRGTFEKLFFGSGTQLSVL.

This chain uses TRBV7-2 with TRBJ1-5; the D is unclear. The V gene's germline CDR1 is SGHTA and CDR2 FQGNSA. V was pared by 4 bases and J by 4 bases, with 5 bases between. CDR3 length equals 12 residues. For the CDR3, the DNA is TGTGCCAGCAGCTCTACAAATCAGCCCCAGCATTTT. This translates into CASSSTNQPQHF.

The chain uses TRBV7-7 and TRBJ2-2; 7 nucleotides line up with TRBD1. Trimming cost V 5 bases and J 1 base; bases outside gene matches: 13. In germline, CDR1 is SSHAT, CDR2 FNYEAQ (reference sequence). The CDR3 is 18 amino acids. CDR3 amino acids: CASSPSLAAGGNTGELFF. Here the CDR3 DNA reads TGTGCCAGCAGCCCCAGCCTGGCGGCAGGGGGGAACACCGGGGAGCTGTTTTTT.

The chain carries TRBV7-3 and TRBJ2-1, with D uncertain. The CDR3 runs to 15 residues. Per the germline V gene, CDR1 is SGHTA and CDR2 is FQGTGA. Trimming cost V 0 bases and J 4 bases, with 10 bases left between them. The CDR3 loop reads CASSLTGLGYNEQFF. The CDR3 DNA sequence: TGTGCCAGCAGCTTAACCGGTCTGGGTTACAATGAGCAGTTCTTC.

Here the CDR3 reads CASSPGRDSLISNEKLFF. The CDR3 DNA reads as TGCGCCAGCAGCCCCGGGCGGGACAGCCTCATTTCGAATGAAAAACTGTTTTTT. This rearrangement joins TRBV5-1 to TRBJ1-4; 7 bases fit TRBD1. The CDR3 has 18 amino acids. Trimming took 4 bases from V and 5 from J; bases not matched to a gene: 17. Germline V gene sequence: CDR1 SGHRS, CDR2 YFSETQ. Using reference TRBV5-1 and TRBJ1-4 for the parts outside the CDR3, the full variable domain is KAGVTQTPRYLIKTRGQQVTLSCSPISGHRSVSWYQQTPGQGLQFLFEYFSETQRNKGNFPGRFSGRQFSNSRSEMNVSTLELGDSALYLCASSPGRDSLISNEKLFFGSGTQLSVL.

The chain has TRBV7-2 and TRBJ1-1, with TRBD1 identical over 7 bases. Per the germline V gene, CDR1 is SGHTA and CDR2 is FQGNSA. V trimming: 5 bases; J trimming: 1 base; junction bases outside the gene matches: 1. The CDR3 length is 13 residues. The CDR3: CASSRTGNTEAFF. The CDR3 DNA follows: TGTGCCAGCAGCAGGACAGGGAACACTGAAGCTTTCTTT.

This rearrangement joins TRBV19 to TRBJ1-1; 8 positions agree with TRBD1. Trimming took 5 bases from V and 3 from J; bases not matched to a gene: 8. CDR1 is LNHDA and CDR2 is SQIVND in the germline V gene (reference sequence). The CDR3 covers 15 residues. CDR3 nucleotide sequence: TGTGCCAGTAGTTCATGGGACAGGTTAGACACTGAAGCTTTCTTT. Its translation is CASSSWDRLDTEAFF.

The gene calls are TRBV5-1 and TRBJ2-3; no clear D gene. From germline, CDR1 is SGHRS and CDR2 YFSETQ. The CDR3 is 16 residues long. Trimming cost V 2 bases and J 1 base, with 14 bases left between them. The CDR3 region has the DNA TGCGCCAGCAGCTTATCGCCCTCCTCGGGCACAGATACGCAGTATTTT. This sequence encodes CASSLSPSSGTDTQYF.

The V and J genes are TRBV19 and TRBJ2-1, with D possibly being TRBD1 (5 bases). There are 16 residues in the CDR3. Germline CDR1 is LNHDA and CDR2 is SQIVND (reference sequence). Trimming cost V 5 bases and J 5 bases, with 19 bases left between them. For the CDR3, the DNA is TGTGCCAGTAGTTCCCCAGGGCTGAAAGGTAACAATGAGCAGTTCTTC. Translating gives CASSSPGLKGNNEQFF.

The chain has TRBV18 and TRBJ2-7; a weak D match, TRBD2 (5 bases). The CDR3 loop spans 15 amino acids. Trimming pared 1 base from V and 2 bases from J, leaving 12 bases between. The germline V gene encodes CDR1 KGHSH and CDR2 LQKENI. This chain's CDR3 is CASSPLPGSTYEQYF. The CDR3 DNA sequence: TGTGCCAGCTCACCACTTCCGGGGTCCACCTACGAGCAGTACTTC.

The chain recombines TRBV4-3 with TRBJ2-5; maybe TRBD1 (6 bases). This CDR3 has 14 amino acids. V was cut by 1 base and J by 2 bases, with 8 bases left in between. CDR1 is LGHNA and CDR2 is YSLEER in the germline V gene. Here the CDR3 DNA reads TGCGCCAGCAGCCAAGGGGGGACACAAGAGACCCAGTACTTC. This gives the protein CASSQGGTQETQYF.

The rearrangement joins TRBV7-3 to TRBJ2-1; D gene uncertain. Germline loops: CDR1 SGHTA, CDR2 FQGTGA. The V end lost 4 bases, the J end lost 7 bases, and 14 bases lay between the germline ends. The CDR3 consists of 14 residues. This chain's CDR3 is CASSSTSGANEQFF. Here the CDR3 DNA reads TGTGCCAGCAGCTCCACCTCGGGTGCGAATGAGCAGTTCTTC.

This clone was found once. J is TRBJ2-2 and V is TRBV30; 10 bases fit TRBD2. The length of the CDR3 is 17 residues. Trimming took 0 bases from V and 0 from J; bases not matched to a gene: 4. CDR1 GTSNPN and CDR2 SVGIG come from the germline V gene (reference sequence). The CDR3 region has the DNA TGTGCCTGGAGTGTCGCCACTAGCGGGACGAACACCGGGGAGCTGTTTTTT. As protein: CAWSVATSGTNTGELFF.

The genes are TRBV19 and TRBJ1-2, with D maybe TRBD1 (6 bases). The CDR3 is 15 residues long. V was clipped by 4 bases and J by 3 bases, with 15 bases between them. Germline V gene data show CDR1 as LNHDA and CDR2 as SQIVND (reference sequence). The CDR3: CASSTGGIRYYGYTF. In DNA form, the CDR3 reads TGTGCCAGTAGTACGGGGGGCATTCGGTACTATGGCTACACCTTC.

This chain uses TRBV7-2 with TRBJ2-1, with 7 bases identical to TRBD1. Germline-derived CDR1 and CDR2 are SGHTA and FQGNSA. V dropped 5 bases and J dropped 3; count of bases not matched to a gene: 7. This CDR3 region has 15 residues. The CDR3 DNA is TGTGCCAGCAGCCAAACCGGGACAGTCTACAATGAGCAGTTCTTC. Amino acids: CASSQTGTVYNEQFF.

The chain combines TRBV7-6 with TRBJ2-3, with 7 bases lining up with TRBD1. The germline V gene has CDR1 SGHVS and CDR2 FNYEAQ. The J segment lost 6 bases and the V segment lost 4 bases, leaving 13 bases of the junction unmatched. CDR3 size: 16 residues. The CDR3 DNA follows: TGTGCCAGCAGCTCCGGGTCGACAGGGATGGGGGATACGCAGTATTTT. Amino acid sequence: CASSSGSTGMGDTQYF.

The J gene is TRBJ2-5, the V gene TRBV27; 10 nucleotides match TRBD2. The trim removed 5 bases at V and 5 bases at J, leaving 2 bases unmatched. The CDR3 loop spans 13 amino acids. Germline V CDR1 and CDR2: MNHEY, SMNVEV (reference sequence). The CDR3 reads CASSKREGETQYF. In nucleotides, the CDR3 is TGTGCCAGCAGTAAGCGGGAGGGGGAGACCCAGTACTTC.

This clone was found a few times. The chain uses TRBV5-4 and TRBJ1-1, with a tentative D call TRBD1 (5 bases). The V and J ends lost 2 bases and 3 bases respectively, with 14 bases between them. This CDR3 is 15 amino acids long. Germline V gives CDR1 SGHNT, CDR2 YYREEE (reference sequence). The CDR3 bases are TGTGCCAGCAGCTTCGGGGCCGGAGAGGACACTGAAGCTTTCTTT. This encodes CASSFGAGEDTEAFF.

The chain carries TRBV7-3 and TRBJ2-1; 12 nucleotides agree with TRBD2. The V and J ends lost 0 bases and 6 bases, in that order; junction bases with no gene match: 6. The CDR3 runs 17 residues. Looked up from germline, CDR1 is SGHTA and CDR2 is FQGTGA. The CDR3 reads CASSLTGLAGTSNEQFF. Written as DNA, the CDR3 is TGTGCCAGCAGCTTAACCGGACTAGCGGGAACGAGCAATGAGCAGTTCTTC.

The rearrangement uses TRBV18 and TRBJ2-7; D is undetermined. This CDR3 contains 14 residues. CDR1 and CDR2 from the germline V gene are KGHSH and LQKENI. V shed 4 bases and J shed 3 bases, with 13 bases lying between them. The CDR3 spells CASSLSGLGYEQYF. The CDR3 bases are TGTGCCAGCTCACTATCAGGTTTGGGCTACGAGCAGTACTTC.

The chain has TRBV28 and TRBJ2-3; 7 positions match TRBD1. CDR3 length equals 14 residues. In germline, CDR1 is MDHEN, CDR2 SYDVKM. The J segment lost 6 bases and the V segment lost 4 bases, leaving 7 bases of the junction unmatched. The CDR3 sequence: CASSSSYRGDTQYF. CDR3 sequence (DNA): TGTGCCAGCAGTTCGTCATACAGGGGTGATACGCAGTATTTT.

CDR3 loop: CASSKTYEQYF. The DNA of the CDR3 is TGTGCCAGCAGTAAAACCTACGAGCAGTACTTC. The chain has TRBV6-6 and TRBJ2-7; D not certain. The CDR3 extends over 11 amino acids. V dropped 5 bases and J dropped 2 bases, with 4 bases sitting between them. The V gene's germline CDR1 is MNHNY and CDR2 SVGAGI (reference sequence).

The V and J genes are TRBV12-5 and TRBJ2-2; 9 bases line up with TRBD2. Germline trimming cut 2 bases from V and 1 base from J; bases unmatched to any gene: 2. CDR1 is LGHNT and CDR2 is FRNRAP in the germline V gene. The CDR3 sequence is 16 residues long. The CDR3 is CASGLTTSGNTGELFF. CDR3 DNA sequence: TGTGCTAGTGGTTTGACGACTAGCGGGAACACCGGGGAGCTGTTTTTT. Using reference TRBV12-5 and TRBJ2-2 for the parts outside the CDR3, the full variable domain is DARVTQTPRHKVTEMGQEVTMRCQPILGHNTVFWYRQTMMQGLELLAYFRNRAPLDDSGMPKDRFSAEMPDATLATLKIQPSEPRDSAVYFCASGLTTSGNTGELFFGEGSRLTVL.